A selection of T cell receptor beta chains follows, all from one sample in a study of OX40 agonist ivuxolimab in advanced cancers. Assay used: immunoSEQ multiplex PCR; TCRdb lists only in-frame clones, some missing. The sample holds about 73,000 clones, 70% to 90% seen once. The source material was CD4+ or CD8+ T cells sorted from blood, sampled in a trial of the OX40 agonist ivuxolimab. These receptors were collected from an adult with an advanced solid tumor such as melanoma, head and neck, liver or kidney cancer. Each CDR3 is given with its conserved first and last residue. The D gene is left open where the match is weak. Clone size is shown for a subset of rows, as once, few, many or a class of expanded clone.

J gene | D gene | clone size | V gene | CDR3 DNA | CDR3 protein
TRBJ2-5 | . | . | TRBV19 | TGTGCCAGTAGTATTCTGCGAGGAGAGACCCAGTACTTC | CASSILRGETQYF
TRBJ2-1 | . | . | TRBV28 | TGTGCCAGCAGTCCCTTCGGGGGGCCAAGGGGGAATGAGCAGTTCTTC | CASSPFGGPRGNEQFF
TRBJ2-3 | TRBD2 | . | TRBV18 | TGTGCCAGCTCACCACCGGCGGGAGAGGTCACAGATACGCAGTATTTT | CASSPPAGEVTDTQYF
TRBJ2-2 | . | . | TRBV5-1 | TGCGCCAGCAGCTGGGTTCAAGACACCGGGGAGCTGTTTTTT | CASSWVQDTGELFF
TRBJ2-5 | TRBD2 | . | TRBV30 | TGTGCCTGGACCCACGGGGGACTACAAGAGACCCAGTACTTC | CAWTHGGLQETQYF
TRBJ2-3 | . | . | TRBV28 | TGTGCCAGCAGTTTGCCCTCGGGCACAGATACGCAGTATTTT | CASSLPSGTDTQYF
TRBJ1-5 | . | . | TRBV6-1 | TGTGCCAGCAGGCCCTTTGGAGATCAGCCCCAGCATTTT | CASRPFGDQPQHF
TRBJ2-3 | . | . | TRBV9 | TGTGCCAGCAGCGCCGGAGGGGGGGGAGGGGCAGATACGCAGTATTTT | CASSAGGGGGADTQYF
TRBJ2-1 | TRBD2 | . | TRBV4-2 | TGTGCCAGCAGCTCCGGACTAGCGGGGCTCCTGATGTCCTACAATGAGCAGTTCTTC | CASSSGLAGLLMSYNEQFF
TRBJ2-7 | . | . | TRBV10-3 | TGTGCCACCACGGGGGCGGCACACGGGCAGTACTTC | CATTGAAHGQYF
TRBJ1-2 | TRBD1 | . | TRBV18 | TGTGCCAGCTCACCACCGGACAGGAGAAACTATGGCTACACCTTC | CASSPPDRRNYGYTF
TRBJ2-7 | . | . | TRBV19 | TGTGCCAGTAGTATTGCAGCCCCCTACGAGCAGTACTTC | CASSIAAPYEQYF
TRBJ2-1 | . | . | TRBV11-2 | TGTGCCAGCAGCTTAGCTGGGGGGTTAAGCTCCTACAATGAGCAGTTCTTC | CASSLAGGLSSYNEQFF
TRBJ1-3 | . | . | TRBV5-6 | TGTGCCAGCAGCTTTCTCAGGGCAGGAAACACCATATATTTT | CASSFLRAGNTIYF
TRBJ2-7 | TRBD2 | . | TRBV7-8 | TGTGCCAGCAGCTTAAGACTAGCGGGTCCCTACGAGCAGTACTTC | CASSLRLAGPYEQYF
TRBJ1-4 | . | once | TRBV9 | TGTGCCAGCAGCGTCGGCCAGAGCCCTGAAAAACTGTTTTTT | CASSVGQSPEKLFF
TRBJ2-3 | . | . | TRBV5-4 | TGTGCCAGCAGCCCAGGGTCTCTAGCTTTTACAGATACGCAGTATTTT | CASSPGSLAFTDTQYF
TRBJ2-5 | TRBD2 | . | TRBV19 | TGTGCCAGTAGTCCCGGGCTAGCGGGAGTGGAGACCCAGTACTTC | CASSPGLAGVETQYF
TRBJ2-7 | TRBD2 | . | TRBV14 | TGTGCCAGCAGCCAAGATTTGCCTAGCGGGAGTGACGAGCAGTACTTC | CASSQDLPSGSDEQYF
TRBJ2-7 | TRBD2 | . | TRBV15 | TGTGCCACCAGCAGAGGTTCTAGCGGGAATTACGAGCAGTACTTC | CATSRGSSGNYEQYF
TRBJ1-5 | . | . | TRBV11-2 | TGTGCCAGCAGCTTAGAGGGCGGCAAAAATCAGCCCCAGCATTTT | CASSLEGGKNQPQHF
TRBJ2-1 | TRBD1 | . | TRBV2 | TGTGCCAGCAGTGAACGGACAGGGGGCATCAATGAGCAGTTCTTC | CASSERTGGINEQFF
TRBJ2-3 | . | . | TRBV14 | TGTGCCAGCAGCCAAGGAAAGGGCGAGGTCGACGATACGCAGTATTTT | CASSQGKGEVDDTQYF
TRBJ1-2 | . | . | TRBV5-1 | TGCGCCAGCAGCTTGGTGGTGACCGGGTCCGGCTACACCTTC | CASSLVVTGSGYTF
TRBJ2-2 | . | . | TRBV25-1 | TGTGCCAGCACCTCGGGGAACAGGTCCTATGTCACCGGGGAGCTGTTTTTT | CASTSGNRSYVTGELFF
TRBJ2-7 | . | . | TRBV19 | TGTGCCAGTAGTATTAGAGCCGCGGCGGCACCCTACGAGCAGTACTTC | CASSIRAAAAPYEQYF
TRBJ2-3 | . | . | TRBV11-3 | TGTGCCAGCAGCCAAGATCGGGGCACAGATACGCAGTATTTT | CASSQDRGTDTQYF
TRBJ2-2 | TRBD1 | . | TRBV5-4 | TGTGCCAGCAGTCGAGGACAGGGGTCGGCCGGGGAGCTGTTTTTT | CASSRGQGSAGELFF
TRBJ1-2 | . | . | TRBV30 | TGTGCCTGGAGATCGGGTAGGGTCTATGGCTACACCTTC | CAWRSGRVYGYTF
TRBJ2-2 | . | . | TRBV5-8 | TGTGCCAGCAGCTTGGGGACCCCCACCGGGGAGCTGTTTTTT | CASSLGTPTGELFF
TRBJ2-2 | . | . | TRBV11-1 | TGTGCCAGCAGGAAAAGGGGGGGCACCGGGGAGCTGTTTTTT | CASRKRGGTGELFF
TRBJ2-1 | . | . | TRBV6-4 | TGTGCCAGCAGTTCTGCGGCGGGGAATGAGCAGTTCTTC | CASSSAAGNEQFF
TRBJ1-5 | . | few | TRBV19 | TGTGCCAGTAGTCCACAGGAGACTAGCAATCAGCCCCAGCATTTT | CASSPQETSNQPQHF
TRBJ2-7 | . | . | TRBV29-1 | TGCAGCGTCGCGGACGGGCTTAGCTCCTACGAGCAGTACTTC | CSVADGLSSYEQYF
TRBJ2-5 | TRBD2 | . | TRBV11-3 | TGTGCCAGCAGCTACTCCCTTAGCGGGAGTGGTGAGACCCAGTACTTC | CASSYSLSGSGETQYF
TRBJ2-5 | . | once | TRBV5-1 | TGCGCCAGCAGCTTGGTTTCCGGTGCGACCAAAGAGACCCAGTACTTC | CASSLVSGATKETQYF
TRBJ2-7 | . | . | TRBV4-1 | TGCGCCAGCAGCCAAGTCCTAGTAAGCTCCTACGAGCAGTACTTC | CASSQVLVSSYEQYF
TRBJ1-2 | TRBD1 | . | TRBV2 | TGTGCCAGCAGTGAAAACAGGGGGGGAATCTATGGCTACACCTTC | CASSENRGGIYGYTF
TRBJ2-1 | TRBD2 | . | TRBV7-6 | TGTGCCAGCAGCTTAGAGGGGGGACTAGCGCAGTTCTTC | CASSLEGGLAQFF
TRBJ2-1 | . | . | TRBV4-1 | TGCGCCAGCAGCCAAGTGGGTGGGGGGTACAATGAGCAGTTCTTC | CASSQVGGGYNEQFF
TRBJ2-7 | TRBD2 | . | TRBV7-2 | TGTGCCAGCAGCCAGACTAGCGGGAGTCTCGAGCAGTACTTC | CASSQTSGSLEQYF
TRBJ2-5 | . | once | TRBV5-1 | TGCGCCAGCAGCTCGGTGGACATTAAAGAGACCCAGTACTTC | CASSSVDIKETQYF
TRBJ2-7 | TRBD2 | . | TRBV15 | TGTGCCACCAGCAGAGATTTAGCGGGAATCTCCTACGAGCAGTACTTC | CATSRDLAGISYEQYF
TRBJ2-7 | . | . | TRBV28 | TGTGCCAGCAGTTCGGGGAAGGTGAGCTCCTACGAGCAGTACTTC | CASSSGKVSSYEQYF
TRBJ2-2 | . | few | TRBV2 | TGTGCCAGCAGTGGGGCGAGAACCGGGGAGCTGTTTTTT | CASSGARTGELFF
TRBJ2-3 | . | . | TRBV7-8 | TGTGCCAGCAGCCAGAACTCCGGGACACCGGGGAGAGATACGCAGTATTTT | CASSQNSGTPGRDTQYF
TRBJ2-3 | TRBD1 | . | TRBV7-2 | TGTGCCAGCAGCTTGTTCCAGGGGGCAATCAATACGCAGTATTTT | CASSLFQGAINTQYF
TRBJ1-3 | . | . | TRBV30 | TGTGCCTGGGACCGACAGGACGGAAACACCATATATTTT | CAWDRQDGNTIYF
TRBJ2-7 | TRBD1 | . | TRBV7-6 | TGTGCCAGCAGCCTTACAGGGGTCTCCTACGAGCAGTACTTC | CASSLTGVSYEQYF
TRBJ1-1 | TRBD1 | . | TRBV5-1 | TGCGCCAGCAGCTTTGGGACAGCGTACACTGAAGCTTTCTTT | CASSFGTAYTEAFF
TRBJ1-1 | . | . | TRBV5-1 | TGCGCCAGCAGCCCCAGGGGCACTGAAGCTTTCTTT | CASSPRGTEAFF
TRBJ2-7 | TRBD2 | . | TRBV5-4 | TGTGCCAGCAGCTTGCGAAGCGGGAGCCCCTACGAGCAGTACTTC | CASSLRSGSPYEQYF
TRBJ2-3 | TRBD2 | . | TRBV7-9 | TGTGCCAGCAGCTTCGGGACTAGCGGGAGGGCCTATACGCAGTATTTT | CASSFGTSGRAYTQYF
TRBJ1-5 | . | . | TRBV6-5 | TGTGCCAGCAAGGGCAGATATAGCAATCAGCCCCAGCATTTT | CASKGRYSNQPQHF
TRBJ1-1 | . | once | TRBV6-5 | TGTGCCAGCAGCCACGGGCCGTCGGATGAAGCTTTCTTT | CASSHGPSDEAFF
TRBJ2-3 | TRBD2 | . | TRBV18 | TGTGCCAGCTCACCGGGACTAACTAGCACAGATACGCAGTATTTT | CASSPGLTSTDTQYF
TRBJ1-5 | . | . | TRBV12-5 | TGTGCTAGTGGTTTGGCAACCACTGGGCACAGCAATCAGCCCCAGCATTTT | CASGLATTGHSNQPQHF